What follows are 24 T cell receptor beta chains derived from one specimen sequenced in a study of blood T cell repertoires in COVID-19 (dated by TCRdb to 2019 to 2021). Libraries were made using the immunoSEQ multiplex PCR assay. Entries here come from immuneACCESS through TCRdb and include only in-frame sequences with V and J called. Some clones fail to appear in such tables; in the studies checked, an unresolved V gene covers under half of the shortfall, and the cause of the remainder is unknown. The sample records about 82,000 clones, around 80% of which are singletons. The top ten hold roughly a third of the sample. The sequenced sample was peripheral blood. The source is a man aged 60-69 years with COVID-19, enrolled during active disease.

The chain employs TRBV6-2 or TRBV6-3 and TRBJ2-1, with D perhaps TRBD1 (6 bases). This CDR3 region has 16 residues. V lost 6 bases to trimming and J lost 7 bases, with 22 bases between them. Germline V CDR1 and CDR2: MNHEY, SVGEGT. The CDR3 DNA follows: TGTGCCAGCAGCCCTATGGGCACAGGGCTCGTTAATGAGCAGTTCTTC. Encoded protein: CASSPMGTGLVNEQFF.

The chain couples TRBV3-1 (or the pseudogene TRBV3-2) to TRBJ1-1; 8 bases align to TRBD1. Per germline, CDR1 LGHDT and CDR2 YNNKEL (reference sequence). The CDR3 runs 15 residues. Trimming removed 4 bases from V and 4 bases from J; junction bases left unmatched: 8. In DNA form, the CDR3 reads TGTGCCAGCAGCCCATCACAGGGGGGTCGCACTGAAGCTTTCTTT. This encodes CASSPSQGGRTEAFF.

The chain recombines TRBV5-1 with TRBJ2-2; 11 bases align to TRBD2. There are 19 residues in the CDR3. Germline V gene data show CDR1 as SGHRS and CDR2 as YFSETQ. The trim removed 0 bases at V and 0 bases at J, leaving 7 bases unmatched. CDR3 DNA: TGCGCCAGCAGCTTGGGGGGACTAGCGGCTTTCGCGAACACCGGGGAGCTGTTTTTT. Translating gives CASSLGGLAAFANTGELFF.

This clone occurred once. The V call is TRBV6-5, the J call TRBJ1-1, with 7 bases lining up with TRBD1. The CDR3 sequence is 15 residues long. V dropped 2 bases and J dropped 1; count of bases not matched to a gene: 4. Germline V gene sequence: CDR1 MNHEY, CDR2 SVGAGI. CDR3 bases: TGTGCCAGCAGTTACGAGGGGGCCTCGAACACTGAAGCTTTCTTT. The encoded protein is CASSYEGASNTEAFF.

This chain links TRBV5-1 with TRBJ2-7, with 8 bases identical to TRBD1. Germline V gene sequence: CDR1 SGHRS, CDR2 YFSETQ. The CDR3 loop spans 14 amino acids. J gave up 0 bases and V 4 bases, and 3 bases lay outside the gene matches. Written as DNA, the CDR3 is TGCGCCAGCAGCGGGGGACAGGCCTCCTACGAGCAGTACTTC. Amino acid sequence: CASSGGQASYEQYF.

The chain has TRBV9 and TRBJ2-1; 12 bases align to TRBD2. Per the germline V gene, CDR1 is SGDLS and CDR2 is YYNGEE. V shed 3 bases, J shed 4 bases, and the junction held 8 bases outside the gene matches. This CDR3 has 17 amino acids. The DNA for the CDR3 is TGTGCCAGCAGCGCCGACCGGACTAGCGGGATTTACAATGAGCAGTTCTTC. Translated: CASSADRTSGIYNEQFF.

CDR3 sequence: CATSDLGDYPGAGELFF. The CDR3 DNA sequence: TGTGCCACCAGTGATTTGGGGGACTACCCGGGAGCCGGGGAGCTGTTTTTT. The J gene is TRBJ2-2, the V gene TRBV24-1; 7 bases align to TRBD2. This CDR3 region has 17 residues. V was pared by 0 bases and J by 6 bases, with 9 bases of the junction left unmatched. Germline V CDR1 and CDR2: KGHDR, SFDVKD.

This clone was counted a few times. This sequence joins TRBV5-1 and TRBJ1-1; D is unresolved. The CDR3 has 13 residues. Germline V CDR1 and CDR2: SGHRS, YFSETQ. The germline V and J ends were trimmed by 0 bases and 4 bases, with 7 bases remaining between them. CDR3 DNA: TGCGCCAGCAGCTTGGAACAGATCACTGAAGCTTTCTTT. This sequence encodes CASSLEQITEAFF. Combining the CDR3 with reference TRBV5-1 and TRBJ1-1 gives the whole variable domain KAGVTQTPRYLIKTRGQQVTLSCSPISGHRSVSWYQQTPGQGLQFLFEYFSETQRNKGNFPGRFSGRQFSNSRSEMNVSTLELGDSALYLCASSLEQITEAFFGQGTRLTVV.

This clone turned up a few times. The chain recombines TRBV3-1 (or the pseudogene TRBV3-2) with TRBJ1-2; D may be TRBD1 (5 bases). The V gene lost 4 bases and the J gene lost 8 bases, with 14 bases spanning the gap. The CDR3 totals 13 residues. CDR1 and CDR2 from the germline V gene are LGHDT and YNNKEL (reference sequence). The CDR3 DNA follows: TGTGCCAGCAGCCCGGAGGAGGGGCCGGGCTACACCTTC. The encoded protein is CASSPEEGPGYTF.

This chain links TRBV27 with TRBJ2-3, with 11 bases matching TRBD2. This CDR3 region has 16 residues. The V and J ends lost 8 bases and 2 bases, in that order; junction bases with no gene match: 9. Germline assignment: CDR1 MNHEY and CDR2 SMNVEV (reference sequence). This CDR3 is CASSSLAGGYTDTQYF. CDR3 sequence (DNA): TGTGCCAGCTCCAGTCTAGCGGGGGGCTACACAGATACGCAGTATTTT.

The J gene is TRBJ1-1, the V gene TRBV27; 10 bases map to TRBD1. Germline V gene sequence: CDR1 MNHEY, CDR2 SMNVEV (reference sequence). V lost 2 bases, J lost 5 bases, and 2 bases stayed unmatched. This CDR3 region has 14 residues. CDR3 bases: TGTGCCAGCAGTTTAATGGGACAGGGGACTGAAGCTTTCTTT. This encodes CASSLMGQGTEAFF.

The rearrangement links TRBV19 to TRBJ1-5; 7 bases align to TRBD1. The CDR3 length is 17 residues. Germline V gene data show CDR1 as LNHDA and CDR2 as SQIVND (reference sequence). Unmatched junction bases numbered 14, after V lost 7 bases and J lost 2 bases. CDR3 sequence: CASKVRDTGVGNQPQHF. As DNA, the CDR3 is TGTGCCAGTAAGGTTAGGGACACAGGGGTCGGCAATCAGCCCCAGCATTTT.

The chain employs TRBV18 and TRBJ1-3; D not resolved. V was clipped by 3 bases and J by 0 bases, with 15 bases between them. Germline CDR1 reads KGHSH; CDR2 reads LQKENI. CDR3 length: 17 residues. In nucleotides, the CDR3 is TGTGCCAGCTCACCCTCCATTGTTGCGGACTCTGGAAACACCATATATTTT. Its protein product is CASSPSIVADSGNTIYF. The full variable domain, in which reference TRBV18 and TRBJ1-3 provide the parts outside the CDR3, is NAGVMQNPRHLVRRRGQEARLRCSPMKGHSHVYWYRQLPEEGLKFMVYLQKENIIDESGMPKERFSAEFPKEGPSILRIQQVVRGDSAAYFCASSPSIVADSGNTIYFGEGSWLTVV.

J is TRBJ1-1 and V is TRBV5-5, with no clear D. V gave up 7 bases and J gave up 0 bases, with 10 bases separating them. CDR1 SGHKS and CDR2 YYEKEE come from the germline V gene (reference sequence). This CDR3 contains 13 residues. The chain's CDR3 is CASGGWMNTEAFF. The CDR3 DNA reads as TGTGCCAGCGGAGGGTGGATGAACACTGAAGCTTTCTTT.

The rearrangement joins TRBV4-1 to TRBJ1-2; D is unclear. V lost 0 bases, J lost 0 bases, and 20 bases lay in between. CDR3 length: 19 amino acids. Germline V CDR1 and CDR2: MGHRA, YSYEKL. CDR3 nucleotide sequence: TGCGCCAGCAGCCAAGATCTATCTAGTGCGACGGATTCTAACTATGGCTACACCTTC. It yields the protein CASSQDLSSATDSNYGYTF.

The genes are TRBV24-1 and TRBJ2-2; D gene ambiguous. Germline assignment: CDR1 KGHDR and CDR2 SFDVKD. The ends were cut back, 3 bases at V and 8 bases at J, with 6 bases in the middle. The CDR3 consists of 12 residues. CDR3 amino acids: CATSDGKGELFF. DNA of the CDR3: TGTGCCACCAGTGATGGCAAAGGGGAGCTGTTTTTT.

CDR3 coding DNA: TGTGCCAGCAGCTTGGGGGCAGGGCCTGGAAACACCATATATTTT. This sequence encodes CASSLGAGPGNTIYF. The V and J genes are TRBV5-5 and TRBJ1-3; a possible D gene is TRBD1 (5 bases). The germline V gene has CDR1 SGHKS and CDR2 YYEKEE (reference sequence). The CDR3 is made up of 15 amino acids. The V gene lost 0 bases and the J gene lost 2 bases, with 9 bases spanning the gap.

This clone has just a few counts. CDR3 DNA: TGTGCCAGCAGCCACGGGGGTGGGGCTGAAGCTTTCTTT. Its translation: CASSHGGGAEAFF. The rearrangement uses TRBV6-5 and TRBJ1-1, with D tentatively TRBD1 (5 bases). The ends were cut back, 6 bases at V and 6 bases at J, with 14 bases in the middle. The germline V gene has CDR1 MNHEY and CDR2 SVGAGI. The CDR3 runs 13 residues.

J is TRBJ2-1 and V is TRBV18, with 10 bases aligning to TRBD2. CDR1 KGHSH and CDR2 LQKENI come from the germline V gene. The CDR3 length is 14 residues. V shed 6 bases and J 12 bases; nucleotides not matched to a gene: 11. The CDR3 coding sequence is TGTGCCAGCTCTCCGGGGACTAGCGTCCCTCGGCAGTTCTTC. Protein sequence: CASSPGTSVPRQFF.

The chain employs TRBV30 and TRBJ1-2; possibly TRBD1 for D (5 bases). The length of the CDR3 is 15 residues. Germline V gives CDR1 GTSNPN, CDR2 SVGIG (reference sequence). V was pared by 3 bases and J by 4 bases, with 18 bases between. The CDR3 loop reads CAWSPGRGHIYGYTF. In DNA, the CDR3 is TGTGCCTGGAGCCCCGGCCGTGGACACATCTATGGCTACACCTTC.

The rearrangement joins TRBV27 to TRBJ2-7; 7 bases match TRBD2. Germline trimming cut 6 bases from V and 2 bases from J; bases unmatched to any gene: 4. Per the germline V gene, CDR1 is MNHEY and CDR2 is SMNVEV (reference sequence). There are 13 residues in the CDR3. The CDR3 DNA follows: TGTGCCAGCAGCGGGGGAGGGCCCTACGAGCAGTACTTC. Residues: CASSGGGPYEQYF.

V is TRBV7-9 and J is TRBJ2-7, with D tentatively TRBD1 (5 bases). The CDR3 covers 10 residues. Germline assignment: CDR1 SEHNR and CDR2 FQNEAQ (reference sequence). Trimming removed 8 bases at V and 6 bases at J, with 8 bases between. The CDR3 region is CASAGAEQYF. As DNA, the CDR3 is TGTGCCAGCGCTGGGGCCGAGCAGTACTTC.

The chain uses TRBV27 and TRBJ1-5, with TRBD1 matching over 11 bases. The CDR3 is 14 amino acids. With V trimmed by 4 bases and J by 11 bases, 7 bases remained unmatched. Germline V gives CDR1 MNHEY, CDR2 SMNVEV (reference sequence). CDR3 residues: CASSSGTGGWAQHF. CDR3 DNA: TGTGCCAGCAGTTCAGGGACAGGGGGATGGGCCCAGCATTTT.

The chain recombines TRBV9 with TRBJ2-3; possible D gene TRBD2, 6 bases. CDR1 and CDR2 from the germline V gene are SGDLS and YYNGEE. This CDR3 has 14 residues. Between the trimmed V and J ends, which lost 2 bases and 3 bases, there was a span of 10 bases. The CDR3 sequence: CASSVTGATDTQYF. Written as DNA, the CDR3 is TGTGCCAGCAGCGTCACGGGAGCGACAGATACGCAGTATTTT.